The 4 T cell receptor beta chains listed next were all sequenced from one sample in a study of T cell clonality in common variable immunodeficiency. These receptors are not linked to any known antigen. Assay used: immunoSEQ multiplex PCR; TCRdb lists only in-frame clones, some missing. The profile covers about 21,000 clones, none occurring a single time. Overall study results and limits: Reportedly, TCR beta sequences from common variable immunodeficiency showed fewer deletions and N-nucleotide insertions.

The sequencing input was peripheral blood mononuclear cells. These receptors all come from a human donor with common variable immunodeficiency.

This clone ranks as medium-sized (0.01 to 0.1%). The missing CDR3 end, 3 residues past where the read stops, is filled in from the germline J gene. This sequence joins TRBV19 and TRBJ2-1; D unclear. Germline CDR1 is LNHDA and CDR2 is SQIVND (reference sequence). The V end was cut by 5 bases, the J end by 7 bases, with 12 bases between. CDR3 length equals 13 residues. The DNA read from the CDR3 is TGTGCCAGTAGTGGCTCAGGAGTAAATGAG. Translated: CASSGSGVNE. The complete CDR3 protein is CASSGSGVNEQFF. Together with reference TRBV19 and TRBJ2-1, the CDR3 gives the full variable domain: DGGITQSPKYLFRKEGQNVTLSCEQNLNHDAMYWYRQDPGQGLRLIYYSQIVNDFQKGDIAEGYSVSREKKESFPLTVTSAQKNPTAFYLCASSGSGVNEQFFGPGTRLTVL.

This clone was detected many times. The observed sequence ends 3 residues before the CDR3 terminus, with the missing tail filled in from the germline J gene. The chain links TRBV20-1 to TRBJ1-2; D is undetermined. The CDR3 covers 10 residues. The V gene's germline CDR1 is DFQATT and CDR2 SNEGSKA (reference sequence). Trimming cost V 7 bases and J 4 bases, with 7 bases left between them. CDR3 residues: CSVDFYGYTF. The DNA read from the CDR3 is TGCAGTGTAGACTTCTATGGC.

This clone was counted ten times or more. The read ends 3 residues before the CDR3 terminus; that terminus is restored from the germline J gene. This sequence joins TRBV7-9 and TRBJ1-2, with 8 bases fitting TRBD1. The CDR3 sequence is 14 residues long. Germline V lookup: CDR1 SEHNR, CDR2 FQNEAQ (reference sequence). V was pared by 2 bases and J by 7 bases, with 6 bases of the junction left unmatched. The CDR3 here is CASSLPQGGGGYTF. The CDR3 DNA, read in part, is TGTGCCAGCAGCTTACCACAGGGGGGAGGTGGC.

This clone was seen repeatedly, ten times or more. The read falls 3 residues short of the CDR3 end, and the missing part is taken from the germline J gene. The V gene is TRBV7-2, the J gene TRBJ2-3, with D tentatively TRBD2 (6 bases). This CDR3 has 14 amino acids. Germline V gene data show CDR1 as SGHTA and CDR2 as FQGNSA. V was cut by 4 bases and J by 2 bases, with 10 bases left in between. Partial CDR3 DNA: TGTGCCAGCAGCTCGGGACTGCACACAGATACG. It specifies CASSSGLHTDT. The whole CDR3 reads CASSSGLHTDTQYF. Drawing the rest from reference TRBV7-2 and TRBJ2-3, the complete variable domain is GAGVSQSPSNKVTEKGKDVELRCDPISGHTALYWYRQSLGQGLEFLIYFQGNSAPDKSGLPSDRFSAERTGGSVSTLTIQRTQQEDSAVYLCASSSGLHTDTQYFGPGTRLTVL.